This is a list of T cell receptor beta chains from one sample in a study of shared T cell receptors in the human thymus. The table came from immunoSEQ multiplex PCR; TCRdb's copy has only in-frame clones and leaves some out. The sample has more than 550,000 clones, 80% to 90% seen once; the top ten hold around 0.0094%. These sequences were also reported in another study, on human thymus T cells.

The sequenced sample was thymocytes. The receptors were gathered from a girl less than two years old with a congenital heart defect. The CDR3 runs from the conserved cysteine through the conserved F or W. A D gene is named only where the DNA matches it firmly. Clone size is stated in some rows and not others, as once, few, many or a class when expanded.

d_call: .; clone_size: .; v_call: TRBV7-6; j_call: TRBJ2-5; cdr3_length: 12; cdr3_nt: TGTGCCAGCACGGTTCCTGAAGAGACCCAGTACTTC; cdr3_aa: CASTVPEETQYF
d_call: TRBD2; clone_size: .; v_call: TRBV10-1; j_call: TRBJ2-1; cdr3_length: 14; cdr3_nt: TGCGCCAGCAGCCCGGGACTACCCCAGGGTGAGCAGTTCTTC; cdr3_aa: CASSPGLPQGEQFF
d_call: .; clone_size: .; v_call: TRBV28; j_call: TRBJ1-1; cdr3_length: 16; cdr3_nt: TGTGCCAGCAGTTGGGCTCCCCATGAGGGGAACACTGAAGCTTTCTTT; cdr3_aa: CASSWAPHEGNTEAFF
d_call: TRBD2; clone_size: .; v_call: TRBV2; j_call: TRBJ2-3; cdr3_length: 15; cdr3_nt: TGTGCCAGCGGGACTAGCGGGGACAGCACAGATACGCAGTATTTT; cdr3_aa: CASGTSGDSTDTQYF
d_call: .; clone_size: .; v_call: TRBV6-6; j_call: TRBJ2-7; cdr3_length: 15; cdr3_nt: TGTGCCAGCGGAAAAGGACAGTTTTCCTCCTACGAGCAGTACTTC; cdr3_aa: CASGKGQFSSYEQYF
d_call: TRBD1; clone_size: .; v_call: TRBV5-1; j_call: TRBJ2-3; cdr3_length: 16; cdr3_nt: TGCGCCAGCAGCTTCTCTTCGACAGGGGAAGGAGATACGCAGTATTTT; cdr3_aa: CASSFSSTGEGDTQYF
d_call: .; clone_size: .; v_call: TRBV18; j_call: TRBJ1-1; cdr3_length: 13; cdr3_nt: TGTGCCAGCTCACGGGACTTCAACACTGAAGCTTTCTTT; cdr3_aa: CASSRDFNTEAFF
d_call: .; clone_size: .; v_call: TRBV5-6; j_call: TRBJ1-2; cdr3_length: 13; cdr3_nt: TGTGCCAGCAGCTCAGGGGTAACAAAAGGCTACACCTTC; cdr3_aa: CASSSGVTKGYTF
d_call: TRBD1; clone_size: .; v_call: TRBV5-6; j_call: TRBJ2-7; cdr3_length: 17; cdr3_nt: TGTGCCAGCAGCTTTACCGACCGGGACAGGGCATCCTACGAGCAGTACTTC; cdr3_aa: CASSFTDRDRASYEQYF
d_call: .; clone_size: .; v_call: TRBV28; j_call: TRBJ2-7; cdr3_length: 11; cdr3_nt: TGTGCCAGCAGTCCCCGGTACGAGCAGTACTTC; cdr3_aa: CASSPRYEQYF
d_call: .; clone_size: few; v_call: TRBV7-2; j_call: TRBJ1-6; cdr3_length: 16; cdr3_nt: TGTGCCAGCAGCTTAGGGGAGTGGAGAGACTATTCACCCCTCCACTTT; cdr3_aa: CASSLGEWRDYSPLHF
d_call: TRBD2; clone_size: .; v_call: TRBV5-1; j_call: TRBJ2-5; cdr3_length: 17; cdr3_nt: TGCGCCAGCAGCCTCGCTAGCGGGGGGGCCGCAGGGGAGACCCAGTACTTC; cdr3_aa: CASSLASGGAAGETQYF
d_call: .; clone_size: .; v_call: TRBV9; j_call: TRBJ1-2; cdr3_length: 14; cdr3_nt: TGTGCCAGCAGCGTAGCCCGACAGGACTATGGCTACACCTTC; cdr3_aa: CASSVARQDYGYTF
d_call: TRBD1; clone_size: .; v_call: TRBV29-1; j_call: TRBJ1-1; cdr3_length: 22; cdr3_nt: TGCAGCGTAGAAATTTATCCGGGACAGGCGATCATTATAGCCAATCAGTACACTGAAGCTTTCTTT; cdr3_aa: CSVEIYPGQAIIIANQYTEAFF
d_call: TRBD1; clone_size: .; v_call: TRBV4-3; j_call: TRBJ1-2; cdr3_length: 19; cdr3_nt: TGCGCCAGCAGCCAAGACCCAAGCGGCCGGACAGGGGAGGGCTATGGCTACACCTTC; cdr3_aa: CASSQDPSGRTGEGYGYTF
d_call: .; clone_size: .; v_call: TRBV9; j_call: TRBJ1-1; cdr3_length: 16; cdr3_nt: TGTGCCAGCAGCGCAACCAGGGATTTTGAGAACACTGAAGCTTTCTTT; cdr3_aa: CASSATRDFENTEAFF
d_call: .; clone_size: .; v_call: TRBV5-6; j_call: TRBJ1-2; cdr3_length: 16; cdr3_nt: TGTGCCAGCAGCTTACCCGGGACACCCGCCGGCTATGGCTACACCTTC; cdr3_aa: CASSLPGTPAGYGYTF
d_call: TRBD1; clone_size: .; v_call: TRBV11-2; j_call: TRBJ2-7; cdr3_length: 16; cdr3_nt: TGTGCCAGCAGCCAACCTAAGGCAGACAGGGCCTACGAGCAGTACTTC; cdr3_aa: CASSQPKADRAYEQYF
d_call: TRBD1; clone_size: .; v_call: TRBV18; j_call: TRBJ1-1; cdr3_length: 13; cdr3_nt: TGTGCCAGCTCTCCGGACAGGGAGTCTGAAGCTTTCTTT; cdr3_aa: CASSPDRESEAFF
d_call: .; clone_size: .; v_call: TRBV4-1; j_call: TRBJ2-7; cdr3_length: 15; cdr3_nt: TGCGCCAGCAGCCAAGACGGAAACAGGACCTACGAGCAGTACTTC; cdr3_aa: CASSQDGNRTYEQYF
d_call: .; clone_size: once; v_call: TRBV11-2; j_call: TRBJ2-1; cdr3_length: 14; cdr3_nt: TGTGCCAGCAGCTTTTATGCTAGGGGTTATGAGCAGTTCTTC; cdr3_aa: CASSFYARGYEQFF
d_call: .; clone_size: .; v_call: TRBV7-9; j_call: TRBJ2-7; cdr3_length: 17; cdr3_nt: TGTGCCAGCAGCTTACCCGTCGGACAGCTGAGCTCCTACGAGCAGTACTTC; cdr3_aa: CASSLPVGQLSSYEQYF
d_call: TRBD2; clone_size: .; v_call: TRBV9; j_call: TRBJ2-3; cdr3_length: 19; cdr3_nt: TGTGCCAGCAACGGCTTCCCGGGACTAGCGGGGGCCGACACAGATACGCAGTATTTT; cdr3_aa: CASNGFPGLAGADTDTQYF
d_call: .; clone_size: .; v_call: TRBV7-7; j_call: TRBJ2-1; cdr3_length: 14; cdr3_nt: TGTGCCAGCAGCCCCAGGGGTTCCTACAATGAGCAGTTCTTC; cdr3_aa: CASSPRGSYNEQFF
d_call: .; clone_size: .; v_call: TRBV28; j_call: TRBJ1-6; cdr3_length: 15; cdr3_nt: TGTGCCAGCACTATTGAGGGGGTTGGACAATCACCCCTCCACTTT; cdr3_aa: CASTIEGVGQSPLHF
d_call: .; clone_size: .; v_call: TRBV7-2; j_call: TRBJ2-7; cdr3_length: 13; cdr3_nt: TGTGCCAGCAGTTGTCACGGGACCTACGAGCAGTACTTC; cdr3_aa: CASSCHGTYEQYF
d_call: .; clone_size: few; v_call: TRBV30; j_call: TRBJ1-2; cdr3_length: 11; cdr3_nt: TGTGCCTGTTACAGGGAAGGCGGCTACACCTTC; cdr3_aa: CACYREGGYTF
d_call: .; clone_size: .; v_call: TRBV12-5; j_call: TRBJ1-1; cdr3_length: 10; cdr3_nt: TGTGCTAGTGGTGGCCCTGAAGCTTTCTTT; cdr3_aa: CASGGPEAFF
d_call: .; clone_size: .; v_call: TRBV6-1; j_call: TRBJ1-2; cdr3_length: 11; cdr3_nt: TGTGCCAGCAGTGCGGGCTATGGCTACACCTTC; cdr3_aa: CASSAGYGYTF
d_call: TRBD2; clone_size: .; v_call: TRBV7-9; j_call: TRBJ2-5; cdr3_length: 16; cdr3_nt: TGTGCCAGCACCGAAGGACTAGCGGGGGGGGCGGAGACCCAGTACTTC; cdr3_aa: CASTEGLAGGAETQYF
d_call: .; clone_size: .; v_call: TRBV7-2; j_call: TRBJ1-1; cdr3_length: 15; cdr3_nt: TGTGCCAGCAGCTTAGCGCGGGGGGGATACACTGAAGCTTTCTTT; cdr3_aa: CASSLARGGYTEAFF
d_call: TRBD2; clone_size: .; v_call: TRBV7-9; j_call: TRBJ2-5; cdr3_length: 17; cdr3_nt: TGTGCCAGCAGCTTAACAAGACCGGGACTAGGGCAAGAGACCCAGTACTTC; cdr3_aa: CASSLTRPGLGQETQYF
d_call: .; clone_size: .; v_call: TRBV2; j_call: TRBJ1-5; cdr3_length: 14; cdr3_nt: TGTGCCAGCAGGGCTACAGGGACGGCTCAGCCCCAGCATTTT; cdr3_aa: CASRATGTAQPQHF
d_call: .; clone_size: .; v_call: TRBV14; j_call: TRBJ1-5; cdr3_length: 16; cdr3_nt: TGTGCCAGCAGCCAAGAGGGTAGGGGCAGCAATCAGCCCCAGCATTTT; cdr3_aa: CASSQEGRGSNQPQHF
d_call: .; clone_size: .; v_call: TRBV15; j_call: TRBJ1-1; cdr3_length: 17; cdr3_nt: TGTGCCACCAGCAGAGTTTCAACAGGTTCACCTAACACTGAAGCTTTCTTT; cdr3_aa: CATSRVSTGSPNTEAFF
d_call: .; clone_size: .; v_call: TRBV28; j_call: TRBJ1-4; cdr3_length: 14; cdr3_nt: TGTGCCAGCAGTCAAACGGGGTCGGAAGAAAAACTGTTTTTT; cdr3_aa: CASSQTGSEEKLFF
d_call: .; clone_size: .; v_call: TRBV28; j_call: TRBJ1-1; cdr3_length: 13; cdr3_nt: TGTGCCAGCGCTGGCGGGAAGAACACTGAAGCTTTCTTT; cdr3_aa: CASAGGKNTEAFF
d_call: TRBD2; clone_size: .; v_call: TRBV4-1; j_call: TRBJ2-5; cdr3_length: 17; cdr3_nt: TGCGCCAGCAGCCCGACTAGCGGGGGGGCTACGATTGAGACCCAGTACTTC; cdr3_aa: CASSPTSGGATIETQYF
d_call: .; clone_size: .; v_call: TRBV20-1; j_call: TRBJ1-1; cdr3_length: 11; cdr3_nt: TGCAGTGCGCGTAAAATGGCTGAAGCTTTCTTT; cdr3_aa: CSARKMAEAFF
d_call: TRBD1; clone_size: .; v_call: TRBV27; j_call: TRBJ1-1; cdr3_length: 18; cdr3_nt: TGTGCCAGCAGTTTATTCGGGGGACAGGGATTCTTGAACACTGAAGCTTTCTTT; cdr3_aa: CASSLFGGQGFLNTEAFF
d_call: TRBD2; clone_size: .; v_call: TRBV11-2; j_call: TRBJ2-3; cdr3_length: 18; cdr3_nt: TGTGCCAGCAGCTTGTTGGCTAGCGGGGGGCATCTGACAGATACGCAGTATTTT; cdr3_aa: CASSLLASGGHLTDTQYF
d_call: TRBD1; clone_size: .; v_call: TRBV2; j_call: TRBJ2-2; cdr3_length: 14; cdr3_nt: TGTGCCAGCAGACGACAGGGGAACACCGGGGAGCTGTTTTTT; cdr3_aa: CASRRQGNTGELFF
d_call: .; clone_size: .; v_call: TRBV11-2; j_call: TRBJ2-1; cdr3_length: 15; cdr3_nt: TGTGCCAGCAGCCCCCCCGGGACACCCTACAATGAGCAGTTCTTC; cdr3_aa: CASSPPGTPYNEQFF
d_call: .; clone_size: .; v_call: TRBV27; j_call: TRBJ2-3; cdr3_length: 15; cdr3_nt: TGTGCCAGCAGTACTACAGGAAGGTACACAGATACGCAGTATTTT; cdr3_aa: CASSTTGRYTDTQYF
d_call: .; clone_size: .; v_call: TRBV29-1; j_call: TRBJ1-1; cdr3_length: 16; cdr3_nt: TGCAGCGTTGAAGAAAGTAGACAGGCCCCGAACACTGAAGCTTTCTTT; cdr3_aa: CSVEESRQAPNTEAFF
d_call: TRBD1; clone_size: .; v_call: TRBV14; j_call: TRBJ2-7; cdr3_length: 16; cdr3_nt: TGTGCCAGCAGCCAAAATTCGGGGACAGGGAGGGACGAGCAGTACTTC; cdr3_aa: CASSQNSGTGRDEQYF
d_call: .; clone_size: .; v_call: TRBV5-4; j_call: TRBJ1-2; cdr3_length: 16; cdr3_nt: TGTGCCAGCACCACAGCAGTATCCTCAGCTAACTATGGCTACACCTTC; cdr3_aa: CASTTAVSSANYGYTF
d_call: .; clone_size: .; v_call: TRBV28; j_call: TRBJ1-1; cdr3_length: 13; cdr3_nt: TGTGCCAGCAGCTCCGTTGAGGGCACTGAAGCTTTCTTT; cdr3_aa: CASSSVEGTEAFF
d_call: .; clone_size: .; v_call: TRBV7-9; j_call: TRBJ2-5; cdr3_length: 14; cdr3_nt: TGTGCCAGCTCGGTTATACCCCCCCAAGAGACCCAGTACTTC; cdr3_aa: CASSVIPPQETQYF
d_call: .; clone_size: .; v_call: TRBV11-3; j_call: TRBJ2-3; cdr3_length: 15; cdr3_nt: TGTGCCAGCAGCTACAAGACAGGCCACACAGATACGCAGTATTTT; cdr3_aa: CASSYKTGHTDTQYF
d_call: TRBD1; clone_size: .; v_call: TRBV28; j_call: TRBJ2-1; cdr3_length: 15; cdr3_nt: TGTGCCAGCAGTCACGACAGGGGGTCCTACAATGAGCAGTTCTTC; cdr3_aa: CASSHDRGSYNEQFF
d_call: TRBD2; clone_size: .; v_call: TRBV9; j_call: TRBJ2-1; cdr3_length: 16; cdr3_nt: TGTGCCAGCAGCGTAGCGGAGGGACTACCGACGCATGAGCAGTTCTTC; cdr3_aa: CASSVAEGLPTHEQFF
d_call: .; clone_size: .; v_call: TRBV7-9; j_call: TRBJ1-2; cdr3_length: 16; cdr3_nt: TGTGCCAGCAGCTCAGGGCCCCGGTTATGTTCGTATGGCTACACCTTC; cdr3_aa: CASSSGPRLCSYGYTF
d_call: TRBD1; clone_size: .; v_call: TRBV7-3; j_call: TRBJ1-2; cdr3_length: 15; cdr3_nt: TGTGCCAGCAGCTTAAGGCCCAGGACAGGGAGAGGCTACACCTTC; cdr3_aa: CASSLRPRTGRGYTF
d_call: .; clone_size: .; v_call: TRBV12-5; j_call: TRBJ2-2; cdr3_length: 15; cdr3_nt: TGTGCTAGTGGTTTGGGCCCAGGGTTCACCGGGGAGCTGTTTTTT; cdr3_aa: CASGLGPGFTGELFF
d_call: TRBD1; clone_size: once; v_call: TRBV19; j_call: TRBJ1-4; cdr3_length: 18; cdr3_nt: TGTGCCAGTAGCATAAAACGAAGCAGGGGGAACGTTCGGGAAAAACTGTTTTTT; cdr3_aa: CASSIKRSRGNVREKLFF
d_call: TRBD1; clone_size: once; v_call: TRBV7-9; j_call: TRBJ1-3; cdr3_length: 15; cdr3_nt: TGTGCCAGCAGTCAACAGGGGATTTCTGGAAACACCATATATTTT; cdr3_aa: CASSQQGISGNTIYF
d_call: TRBD1; clone_size: .; v_call: TRBV4-1; j_call: TRBJ1-5; cdr3_length: 15; cdr3_nt: TGCGCCAGCAGCCTAGGGACAGACCTTAATCAGCCCCAGCATTTT; cdr3_aa: CASSLGTDLNQPQHF
d_call: .; clone_size: .; v_call: TRBV6-5; j_call: TRBJ1-2; cdr3_length: 15; cdr3_nt: TGTGCCAGCAGTTACTGGGGCCGTCTACTGGGTGGCTACACCTTC; cdr3_aa: CASSYWGRLLGGYTF
d_call: TRBD1; clone_size: .; v_call: TRBV2; j_call: TRBJ2-3; cdr3_length: 18; cdr3_nt: TGTGCCAGCAACTTTCCGGACAGGGGGACCTGTAGCACAGATACGCAGTATTTT; cdr3_aa: CASNFPDRGTCSTDTQYF